A selection of T cell receptor beta chains follows, all from one sample in a study of blood T cell repertoires in COVID-19. Here immunoSEQ multiplex PCR was the method, and the copy in TCRdb shows in-frame clones only, minus some. Here the sample spans about 240,000 clones, 86% being singletons. The specimen was PBMCs or T cells enriched from blood (not recorded which). These receptors originate from a middle-aged woman with acute COVID-19. Both conserved end residues are part of each CDR3.

v_call	j_call	cdr3_length	cdr3_aa
TRBV5-4	TRBJ1-2	13	CASSQTVTYGYTF
TRBV29-1	TRBJ2-1	15	CSAVLAGGIYNEQFF
TRBV11-3	TRBJ2-3	14	CASSLVASSDTQYF
TRBV3-1/TRBV3-2	TRBJ2-2	15	CASSQGQGRPGELFF
TRBV6-5	TRBJ1-1	13	CASRNTRNTEAFF
TRBV7-9	TRBJ2-7	19	CASSSPAGFGGEYTYEQYF
TRBV25-1	TRBJ2-5	17	CASRAKIGRDFQETQYF
TRBV3-1/TRBV3-2	TRBJ2-3	12	CASSHSRDTQYF
TRBV19	TRBJ1-2	14	CASSSRGGDYGYTF
TRBV11-1	TRBJ2-7	12	CASSSEPREQYF
TRBV11-3	TRBJ2-4	13	CASSLDSQNIQYF
TRBV25-1	TRBJ2-2	13	CASSEYEAGELFF
TRBV28	TRBJ2-7	12	CASRILTYEQYF
TRBV4-1	TRBJ1-1	15	CASSQEQGANTEAFF
TRBV5-1	TRBJ1-3	14	CASSLDSPGNTIYF
TRBV4-1	TRBJ2-3	16	CASSQGASGSTDTQYF
TRBV7-3	TRBJ2-3	14	CASSATSSTDTQYF
TRBV25-1	TRBJ1-6	15	CASSDWDSYNSPLHF
TRBV11-1	TRBJ2-5	15	CASSSGTSGQETQYF
TRBV6-5	TRBJ2-3	13	CASEAGSTDTQYF
TRBV15	TRBJ2-3	10	CATSRIQEYF
TRBV21-1	TRBJ2-3	17	CASSFKGLAPSTDTQYF
TRBV19	TRBJ2-1	15	CASRPGGPFLHEQFF
TRBV7-9	TRBJ1-1	12	CASSFKNTEAFF
TRBV7-8	TRBJ1-5	15	CASSYGQGQHQPQHF
TRBV29-1	TRBJ1-1	12	CSGRQGDTEAFF
TRBV7-3	TRBJ1-2	14	CASSARGENYGYTF
TRBV11-3	TRBJ2-7	13	CASSLIVSYEQYF
TRBV12-5	TRBJ2-1	14	CASLTGGVNNEQFF